These 6 T cell receptor beta chains originate from one sample sequenced in a study of blood T cell repertoires in COVID-19. TCRdb keeps only in-frame clones here, not all; method: immunoSEQ multiplex PCR. Counted here are tens of thousands of clones, 65% to 90% occurring once; the ten biggest clones make up 28%. Sequenced input: peripheral blood. The receptors shown here come from a human donor in a cohort sampled during active COVID-19.

The V call is TRBV20-1, the J call TRBJ2-7; D perhaps matches TRBD1 (7 bases). The germline gives CDR1 DFQATT, CDR2 SNEGSKA (reference sequence). Trimming left V 3 bases short and J 3 bases short, with 18 bases between. The CDR3 spans 15 residues. The chain's CDR3 is CSASVPQGGVYEQYF. The CDR3 DNA reads TGCAGTGCTAGTGTCCCTCAGGGGGGCGTCTACGAGCAGTACTTC.

The chain employs TRBV19 and TRBJ2-5; TRBD1 matches 11 bases. The germline gives CDR1 LNHDA, CDR2 SQIVND (reference sequence). With 6 bases clipped from V and 2 bases from J, the junction kept 8 bases outside the gene matches. The CDR3 totals 16 residues. CDR3 nucleotides: TGTGCCAGTAGCCGGACAGGGGGCTCAGTTCAAGAGACCCAGTACTTC. It yields the protein CASSRTGGSVQETQYF.

The V and J genes are TRBV28 and TRBJ1-1; 8 nucleotides match TRBD1. CDR3 length: 15 residues. Germline V CDR1 and CDR2: MDHEN, SYDVKM. V was clipped by 5 bases and J by 5 bases; unmatched bases: 10. DNA for the CDR3: TGTGCCAGCAGTCCCCAACAGGGGGGGAAAACTGAAGCTTTCTTT. Protein sequence: CASSPQQGGKTEAFF.

V gene TRBV19 combines with J gene TRBJ2-1; TRBD2 matches at 10 bases. The ends lost 5 bases at V and 0 bases at J; junction bases unmatched: 4. CDR3 length: 16 amino acids. Germline V gene sequence: CDR1 LNHDA, CDR2 SQIVND (reference sequence). The CDR3 coding sequence is TGTGCCAGTAGTGCGGCTAGCGGGAGCTCCTACAATGAGCAGTTCTTC. Its protein product is CASSAASGSSYNEQFF. The variable domain in full, completed from reference TRBV19 and TRBJ2-1, reads DGGITQSPKYLFRKEGQNVTLSCEQNLNHDAMYWYRQDPGQGLRLIYYSQIVNDFQKGDIAEGYSVSREKKESFPLTVTSAQKNPTAFYLCASSAASGSSYNEQFFGPGTRLTVL.

The genes are TRBV6-5 and TRBJ1-2; 7 nucleotides match TRBD1. CDR3 length: 12 amino acids. After removal of 7 bases from V and 8 bases from J, the junction contained 7 bases not matched to a gene. CDR1 MNHEY and CDR2 SVGAGI come from the germline V gene. In DNA, the CDR3 is TGTGCCAGCAATACTAGAGGGGGCGGCTACACCTTC. Its protein product is CASNTRGGGYTF.

This rearrangement joins TRBV5-6 to TRBJ2-2, with 9 nucleotides matching TRBD1. The V segment lost 6 bases and the J segment 5 bases; nucleotides outside the gene matches: 20. Germline V CDR1 and CDR2: SGHDT, YYEEEE. This CDR3 is 19 amino acids long. As DNA, the CDR3 is TGTGCCAGCACGGTCCGGGACAGGGTATCGCTGGGTTTAACCGGGGAGCTGTTTTTT. This gives the protein CASTVRDRVSLGLTGELFF.